This TCR beta chain comes out of a study of T cell changes during pregnancy in multiple sclerosis. Data came from immunoSEQ multiplex PCR; TCRdb stores just in-frame clones and leaves some out. The sample includes some 69,000 clones, just over 90% of them seen just once. Unmatched junction bases numbered 8, after V lost 0 bases and J lost 4 bases. Germline V gene data show CDR1 as MGHRA and CDR2 as YSYEKL. CDR3 length: 16 residues. The TCR originated in a female donor in good health, enrolled as a control in a pregnancy study. The starting material was peripheral blood, obtained in the second trimester of pregnancy. This chain joins TRBV4-1 and TRBJ1-2; TRBD1 agrees at 7 bases. The chain's CDR3 is CASSQETGARSYGYTF. CDR3 nucleotide sequence: TGCGCCAGCAGCCAAGAAACAGGGGCGCGGAGCTATGGCTACACCTTC.